What follows describes a single T cell receptor beta chain. Sequencing used immunoSEQ multiplex PCR; TCRdb keeps in-frame clones, though not all of them. This sample has tens of thousands of clones, with more than 75% found just once. The data derive from a study of blood T cell repertoires in COVID-19. Study information: PBMCs, B-cell-depleted T cells, or T cells were the source of the cDNA or gDNA that made up the material.

CDR1 is LGHNA, CDR2 YSLEER, per germline. V shed 0 bases and J shed 8 bases, with 13 bases lying between them. This CDR3 is 14 amino acids long. Sequenced: peripheral blood. The clonotype comes from a human donor with acute or convalescent COVID-19. The donor label of this sample is uncertain. This chain joins TRBV4-3 and TRBJ1-2; D gene unclear. The CDR3 protein is CASSQDPGSAGYTF. CDR3 coding DNA: TGCGCCAGCAGCCAAGATCCGGGTTCTGCCGGCTACACCTTC.